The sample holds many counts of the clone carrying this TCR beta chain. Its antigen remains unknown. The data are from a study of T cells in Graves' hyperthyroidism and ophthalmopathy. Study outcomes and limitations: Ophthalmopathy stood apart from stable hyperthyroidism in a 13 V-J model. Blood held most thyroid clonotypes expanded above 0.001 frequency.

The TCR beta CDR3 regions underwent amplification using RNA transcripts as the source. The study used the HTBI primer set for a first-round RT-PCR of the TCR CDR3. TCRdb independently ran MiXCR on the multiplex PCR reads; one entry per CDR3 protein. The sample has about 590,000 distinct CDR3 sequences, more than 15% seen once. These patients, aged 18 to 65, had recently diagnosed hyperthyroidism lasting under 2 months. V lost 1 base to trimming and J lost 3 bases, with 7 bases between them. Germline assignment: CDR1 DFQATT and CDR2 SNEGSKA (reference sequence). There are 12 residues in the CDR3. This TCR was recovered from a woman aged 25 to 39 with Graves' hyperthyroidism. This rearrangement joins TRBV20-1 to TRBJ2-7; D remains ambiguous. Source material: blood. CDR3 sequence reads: CSARGNLYEQYF. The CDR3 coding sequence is TGCAGTGCTAGAGGGAATCTCTACGAGCAGTACTTC.